This T cell receptor (beta chain) was found in a study of beta chain features in type 1 diabetes. Study results and caveats: TCRB repertoires of naive, central memory and Treg cells appeared more similar among patients than among healthy donors. Fewer junction insertions and more nucleotide deletions appeared in type 1 diabetes patients.

There are 15 residues in the CDR3. Germline CDR1 and CDR2: MDHEN and SYDVKM. Trimming pared 3 bases from V and 0 bases from J, leaving 9 bases between. This clone was recorded a few times. No antigen is known for it. Each of the CD4+ naive, central memory, regulatory and stem cell-like memory populations was sorted via CD45RO/CCR7/CD25/CD127/CD95/CD27. Expressed TCRB transcripts were sequenced after all isolated RNA was converted to cDNA. The average read count of naive, central memory and regulatory T cell samples was about 3.57 million. Libraries were prepared by immunoSEQ multiplex PCR; TCRdb keeps only in-frame clonotypes and omits some of them. The sample shows 130,000 or so clones, around a tenth of them seen only once.

The rearrangement uses TRBV28 and TRBJ1-3; D is ambiguous. The TCR originated in a man between 18 and 29 years old in good health. The sequenced sample was central memory CD4+ T cells from blood. CDR3 nucleotide sequence: TGTGCCAGCAGTTTCACGGGTTTCTCTGGAAACACCATATATTTT. It is translated as CASSFTGFSGNTIYF.